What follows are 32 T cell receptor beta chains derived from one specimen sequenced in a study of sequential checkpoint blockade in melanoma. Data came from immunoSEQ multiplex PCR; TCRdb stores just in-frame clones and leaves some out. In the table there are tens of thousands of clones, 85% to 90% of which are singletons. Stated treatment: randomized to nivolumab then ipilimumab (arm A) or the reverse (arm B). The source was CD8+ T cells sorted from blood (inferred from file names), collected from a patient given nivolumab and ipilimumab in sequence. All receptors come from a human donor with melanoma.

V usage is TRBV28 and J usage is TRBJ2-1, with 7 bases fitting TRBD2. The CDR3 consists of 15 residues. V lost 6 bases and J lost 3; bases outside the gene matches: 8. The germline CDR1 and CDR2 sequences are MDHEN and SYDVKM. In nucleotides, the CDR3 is TGTGCCAGCAGCCTGCTAGCGGACCTCTACAATGAGCAGTTCTTC. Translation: CASSLLADLYNEQFF.

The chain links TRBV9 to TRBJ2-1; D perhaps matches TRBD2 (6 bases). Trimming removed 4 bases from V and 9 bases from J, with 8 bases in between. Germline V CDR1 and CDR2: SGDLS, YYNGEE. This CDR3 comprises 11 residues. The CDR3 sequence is CASSPGGEQFF. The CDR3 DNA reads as TGTGCCAGCAGCCCCGGGGGTGAGCAGTTCTTC. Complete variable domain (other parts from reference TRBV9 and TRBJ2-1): DSGVTQTPKHLITATGQRVTLRCSPRSGDLSVYWYQQSLDQGLQFLIQYYNGEERAKGNILERFSAQQFPDLHSELNLSSLELGDSALYFCASSPGGEQFFGPGTRLTVL.

This chain's CDR3 is CASSPTSGNEQFF. In DNA, the CDR3 is TGCGCCAGCAGCCCCACAAGCGGAAATGAGCAGTTCTTC. The J gene is TRBJ2-1, the V gene TRBV4-1, with D perhaps matching TRBD2 (5 bases). V lost 4 bases, J lost 7 bases, and 11 bases lay in between. There are 13 residues in the CDR3. In germline, CDR1 is MGHRA, CDR2 YSYEKL.

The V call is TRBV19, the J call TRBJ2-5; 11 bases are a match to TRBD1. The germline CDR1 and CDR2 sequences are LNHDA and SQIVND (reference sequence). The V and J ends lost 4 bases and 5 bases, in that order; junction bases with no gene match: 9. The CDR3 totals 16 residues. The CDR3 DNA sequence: TGTGCCAGTAGTACCCCGGACAGGGGGCGAAGGGAGACCCAGTACTTC. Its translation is CASSTPDRGRRETQYF.

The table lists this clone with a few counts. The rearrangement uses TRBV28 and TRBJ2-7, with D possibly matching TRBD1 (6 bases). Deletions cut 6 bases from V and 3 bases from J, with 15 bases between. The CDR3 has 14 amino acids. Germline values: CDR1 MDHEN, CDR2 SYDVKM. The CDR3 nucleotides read TGTGCCAGCAGGCAACAGGGACGGGTCTACGAGCAGTACGTC. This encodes CASRQQGRVYEQYV.

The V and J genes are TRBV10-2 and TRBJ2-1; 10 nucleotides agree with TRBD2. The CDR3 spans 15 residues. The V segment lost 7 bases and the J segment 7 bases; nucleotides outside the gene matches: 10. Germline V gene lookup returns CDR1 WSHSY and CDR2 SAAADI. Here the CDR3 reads CASTGERGGMNEQFF. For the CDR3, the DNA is TGCGCCAGCACCGGAGAGCGGGGGGGTATGAATGAGCAGTTCTTC.

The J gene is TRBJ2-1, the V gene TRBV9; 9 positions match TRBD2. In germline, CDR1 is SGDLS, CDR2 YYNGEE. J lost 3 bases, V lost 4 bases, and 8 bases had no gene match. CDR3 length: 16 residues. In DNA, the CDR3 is TGTGCCAGCAGCCCCCCTAGCGGGGCAGACTACAATGAGCAGTTCTTC. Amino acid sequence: CASSPPSGADYNEQFF.

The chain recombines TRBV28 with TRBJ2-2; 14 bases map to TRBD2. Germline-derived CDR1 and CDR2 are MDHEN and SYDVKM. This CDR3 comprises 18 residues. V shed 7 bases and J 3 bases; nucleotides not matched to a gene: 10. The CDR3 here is CASIYGLAGGRDTGELFF. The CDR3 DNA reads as TGTGCCAGCATCTACGGACTAGCGGGAGGCCGGGACACCGGGGAGCTGTTTTTT.

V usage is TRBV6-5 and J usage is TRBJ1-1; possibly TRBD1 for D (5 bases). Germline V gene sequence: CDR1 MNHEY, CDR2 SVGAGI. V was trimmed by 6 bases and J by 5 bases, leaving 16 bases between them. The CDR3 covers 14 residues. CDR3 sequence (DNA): TGTGCCAGCAGACCACTCGGGGGGAGGACTGAAGCTTTCTTT. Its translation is CASRPLGGRTEAFF.

CDR3: CASSSTGTTNTGELFF. CDR3 DNA: TGTGCCAGCAGCTCCACCGGGACAACGAACACCGGGGAGCTGTTTTTT. The chain uses TRBV7-9 and TRBJ2-2, with D perhaps TRBD1 (6 bases). Per germline, CDR1 SEHNR and CDR2 FQNEAQ (reference sequence). The CDR3 has 16 residues. V lost 4 bases and J 0 bases, leaving 12 bases between the germline ends.

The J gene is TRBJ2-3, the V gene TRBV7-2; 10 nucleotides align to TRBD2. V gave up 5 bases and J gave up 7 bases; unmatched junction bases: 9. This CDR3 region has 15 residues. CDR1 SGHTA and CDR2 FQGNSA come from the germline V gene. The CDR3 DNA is TGTGCCAGCAGCCAAGGGTTAGCGGGGGGTTATACGCAGTATTTT. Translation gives CASSQGLAGGYTQYF.

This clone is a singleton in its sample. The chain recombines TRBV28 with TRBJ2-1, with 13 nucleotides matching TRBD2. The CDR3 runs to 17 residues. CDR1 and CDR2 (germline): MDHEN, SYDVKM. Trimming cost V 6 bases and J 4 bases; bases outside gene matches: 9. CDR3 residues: CASSPGTSGTGYNEQFF. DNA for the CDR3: TGTGCCAGCAGCCCTGGGACTAGCGGGACAGGATACAATGAGCAGTTCTTC.

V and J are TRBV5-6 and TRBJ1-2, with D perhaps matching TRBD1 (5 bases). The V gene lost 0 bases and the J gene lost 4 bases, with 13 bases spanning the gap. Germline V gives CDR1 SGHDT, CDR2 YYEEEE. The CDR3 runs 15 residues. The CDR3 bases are TGTGCCAGCAGCTTGGGGCGGGGGTATGGCTATGGCTACACCTTC. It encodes CASSLGRGYGYGYTF.

CDR3 DNA: TGTGCCAGCTCCTGGGGGCTTGGACAGCCCCAGCATTTT. Residues: CASSWGLGQPQHF. The rearrangement joins TRBV6-5 to TRBJ1-5; D is perhaps TRBD1 (6 bases). The V gene lost 8 bases and the J gene lost 7 bases, with 15 bases spanning the gap. From germline, CDR1 is MNHEY and CDR2 SVGAGI. The CDR3 length is 13 residues.

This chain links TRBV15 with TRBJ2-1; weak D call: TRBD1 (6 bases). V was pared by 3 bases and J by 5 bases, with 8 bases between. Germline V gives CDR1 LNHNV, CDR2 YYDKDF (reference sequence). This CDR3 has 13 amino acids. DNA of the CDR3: TGTGCCACCAGCAGCAGACAGGACAATGAGCAGTTCTTC. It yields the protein CATSSRQDNEQFF.

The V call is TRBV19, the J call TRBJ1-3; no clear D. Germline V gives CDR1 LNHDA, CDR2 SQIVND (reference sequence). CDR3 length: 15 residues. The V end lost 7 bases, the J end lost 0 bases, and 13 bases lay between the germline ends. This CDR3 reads CASTKEEGSGNTIYF. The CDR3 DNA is TGTGCCAGTACCAAGGAGGAGGGCTCTGGAAACACCATATATTTT.

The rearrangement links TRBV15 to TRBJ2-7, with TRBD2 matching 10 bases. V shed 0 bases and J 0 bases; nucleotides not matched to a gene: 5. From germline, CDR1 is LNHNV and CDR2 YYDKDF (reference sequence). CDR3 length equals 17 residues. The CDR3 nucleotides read TGTGCCACCAGCAGAGATGTCTTAGCGGGAGGCTCCTACGAGCAGTACTTC. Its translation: CATSRDVLAGGSYEQYF.

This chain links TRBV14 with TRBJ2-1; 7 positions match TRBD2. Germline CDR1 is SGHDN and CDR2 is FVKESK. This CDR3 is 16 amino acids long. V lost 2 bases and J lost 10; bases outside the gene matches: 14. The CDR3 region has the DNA TGTGCCAGCAGCCAACCTCTAGCGGCGTTCCTGGAGGAGCAGTTCTTC. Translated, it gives CASSQPLAAFLEEQFF.

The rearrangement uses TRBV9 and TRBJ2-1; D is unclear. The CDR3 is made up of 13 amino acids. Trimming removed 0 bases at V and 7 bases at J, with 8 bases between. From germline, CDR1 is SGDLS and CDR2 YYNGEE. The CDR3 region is CASSVEALNEQFF. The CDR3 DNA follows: TGTGCCAGCAGCGTAGAAGCCCTAAATGAGCAGTTCTTC.

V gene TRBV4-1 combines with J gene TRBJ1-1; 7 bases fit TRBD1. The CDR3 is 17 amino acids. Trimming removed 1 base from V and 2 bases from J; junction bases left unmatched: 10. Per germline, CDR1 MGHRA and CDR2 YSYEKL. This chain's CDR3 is CASSQVSLGGGNTEAFF. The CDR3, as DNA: TGCGCCAGCAGCCAAGTGTCACTAGGGGGCGGCAACACTGAAGCTTTCTTT.

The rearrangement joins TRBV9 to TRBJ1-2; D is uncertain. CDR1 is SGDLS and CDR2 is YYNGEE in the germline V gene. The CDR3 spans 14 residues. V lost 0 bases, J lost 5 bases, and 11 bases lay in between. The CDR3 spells CASSVGDIGYGYTF. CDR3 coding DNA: TGTGCCAGCAGCGTAGGAGACATTGGGTATGGCTACACCTTC.

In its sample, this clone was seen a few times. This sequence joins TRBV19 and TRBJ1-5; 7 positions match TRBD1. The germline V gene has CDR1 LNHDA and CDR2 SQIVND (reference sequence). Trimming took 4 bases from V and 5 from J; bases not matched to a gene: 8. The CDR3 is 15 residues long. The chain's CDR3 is CASSTPEGADQPQHF. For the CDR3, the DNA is TGTGCCAGTAGTACCCCGGAGGGGGCAGATCAGCCCCAGCATTTT.

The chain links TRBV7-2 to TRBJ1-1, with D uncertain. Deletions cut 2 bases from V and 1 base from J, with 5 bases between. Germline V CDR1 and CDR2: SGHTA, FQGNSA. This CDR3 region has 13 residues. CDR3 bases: TGTGCCAGCAGCTTAACAGAGAACACTGAAGCTTTCTTT. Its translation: CASSLTENTEAFF.

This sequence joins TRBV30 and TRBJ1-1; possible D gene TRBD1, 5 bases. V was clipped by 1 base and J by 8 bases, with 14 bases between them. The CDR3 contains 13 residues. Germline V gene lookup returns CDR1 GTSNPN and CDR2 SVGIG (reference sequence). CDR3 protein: CAWSGGRVMEAFF. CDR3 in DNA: TGTGCCTGGAGTGGGGGCCGCGTGATGGAAGCTTTCTTT.

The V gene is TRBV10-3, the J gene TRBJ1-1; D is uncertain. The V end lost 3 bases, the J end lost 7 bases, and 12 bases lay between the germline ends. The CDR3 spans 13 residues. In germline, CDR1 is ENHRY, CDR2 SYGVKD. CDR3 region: CAISESPGYEAFF. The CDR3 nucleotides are TGTGCCATCAGTGAATCCCCAGGATATGAAGCTTTCTTT.

CDR3 DNA sequence: TGTGCCAGCAGCTTAATGGGGACTAGCGGGAGCCATGAGCAGTTCTTC. It specifies CASSLMGTSGSHEQFF. V gene TRBV7-3 combines with J gene TRBJ2-1, with 14 nucleotides matching TRBD2. CDR1 SGHTA and CDR2 FQGTGA come from the germline V gene. The CDR3 consists of 16 residues. Trimming at V came to 1 base and at J to 8 bases, leaving 4 bases not matched to a gene.

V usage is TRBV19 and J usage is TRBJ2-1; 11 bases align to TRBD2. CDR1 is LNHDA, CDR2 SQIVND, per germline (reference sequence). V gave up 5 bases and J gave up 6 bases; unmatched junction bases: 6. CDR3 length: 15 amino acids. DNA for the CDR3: TGTGCCAGTAGTCCTAGCGGGGGGCCGTTCAATGAGCAGTTCTTC. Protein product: CASSPSGGPFNEQFF.

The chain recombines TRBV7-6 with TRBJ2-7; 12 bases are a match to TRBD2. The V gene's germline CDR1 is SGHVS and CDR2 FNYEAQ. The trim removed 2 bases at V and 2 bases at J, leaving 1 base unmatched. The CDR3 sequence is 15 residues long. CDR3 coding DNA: TGTGCCAGCAGCTTACGGACTAGCGGGGCCTACGAGCAGTACTTC. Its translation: CASSLRTSGAYEQYF.

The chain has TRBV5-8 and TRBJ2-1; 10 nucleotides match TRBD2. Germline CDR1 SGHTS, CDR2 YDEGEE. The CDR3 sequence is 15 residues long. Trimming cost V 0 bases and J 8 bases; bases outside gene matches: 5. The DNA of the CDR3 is TGTGCCAGCAGCTTGGAAGCGGGGGGGTTTTATGAGCAGTTCTTC. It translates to CASSLEAGGFYEQFF.

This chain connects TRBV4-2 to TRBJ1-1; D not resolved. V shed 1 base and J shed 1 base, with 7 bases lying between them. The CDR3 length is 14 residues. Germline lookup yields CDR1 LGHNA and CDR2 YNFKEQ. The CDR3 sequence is CASSQVSSNTEAFF. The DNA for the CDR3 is TGTGCCAGCAGCCAAGTGAGCTCGAACACTGAAGCTTTCTTT.

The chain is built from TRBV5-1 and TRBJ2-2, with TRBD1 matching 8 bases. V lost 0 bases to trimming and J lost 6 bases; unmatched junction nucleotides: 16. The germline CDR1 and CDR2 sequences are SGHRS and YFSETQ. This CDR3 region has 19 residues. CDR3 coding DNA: TGCGCCAGCAGCTTGGGAGGTTTGCAGGGGGCGTTTGGTGCCGGGGAGCTGTTTTTT. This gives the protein CASSLGGLQGAFGAGELFF.

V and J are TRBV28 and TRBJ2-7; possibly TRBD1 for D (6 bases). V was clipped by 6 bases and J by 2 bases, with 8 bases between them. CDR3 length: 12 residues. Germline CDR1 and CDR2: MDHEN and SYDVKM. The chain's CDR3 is CASRGQTYEQYF. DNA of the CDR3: TGTGCCAGCAGAGGACAGACCTACGAGCAGTACTTC.